This is a list of T cell receptor beta chains from one sample in a study of T-cell reconstitution after alpha-beta-depleted transplantation in children. TCRdb redid the calling of the PCR reads with MiXCR, one entry per CDR3 protein. The profile covers fewer than 150,000 distinct CDR3 sequences, with roughly 10% appearing a single time and around 24% taken by the ten largest. The sequences come from PBMCs, mostly from graft donor cells, collected 180 days after TCRalphabeta/CD19-depleted stem cell transplant. The receptors originated from a girl under three years old who had a stem cell transplant for combined immunodeficiency, so the T cells may come from the graft donor. The CDR3 runs from the conserved cysteine through the conserved F or W. The order of the fields is clone size, D gene, J gene, V gene, CDR3 DNA, CDR3 protein. The D gene is left open where the match is weak. Clone size is stated in some rows and not others, as once, few, many or a class when expanded.

>few|-|TRBJ1-1|TRBV10-3
TGTGCCATCAGTGATCCCGACGGGAACACTGAAGCTTTCTTT
CAISDPDGNTEAFF
>few|-|TRBJ2-7|TRBV20-1
TGCAGTGCTGGCGGACAGTGGAGCTCCTACGAGCAGTACTTC
CSAGGQWSSYEQYF
>-|-|TRBJ2-4|TRBV20-1
TGCAGTGCTAGGGAAGACGGATTTCTAGCCAAAAACATTCAGTACTTC
CSAREDGFLAKNIQYF
>few|-|TRBJ2-7|TRBV20-1
TGCAGTGCTAGAAGGGGGGGATCCTCCTACGAGCAGTACTTC
CSARRGGSSYEQYF
>few|TRBD1|TRBJ2-7|TRBV4-3
TGCGCCAGCAGCCAGGGGACAGGGTGGGAGCAGTACTTC
CASSQGTGWEQYF
>few|-|TRBJ1-2|TRBV7-9
TGTGCCAGCAGCTCTCCAACAGCCCCGCGAGTGTTTCGGGGCTACACCTTC
CASSSPTAPRVFRGYTF
>-|-|TRBJ1-4|TRBV7-8
TGTGCCAGCAGCCTTGCCGCGGGCAGGGGTAATGAAAAACTGTTTTTT
CASSLAAGRGNEKLFF
>many|TRBD1|TRBJ2-5|TRBV29-1
TGCAGCGTTGGGGTGACAGGGAACCAAGAGACCCAGTACTTC
CSVGVTGNQETQYF
>-|TRBD2|TRBJ2-1|TRBV11-2
TGTGCCAGCAGCCACCCGTGGGGGGACTACTCCTACAATGAGCAGTTCTTC
CASSHPWGDYSYNEQFF
>few|-|TRBJ1-1|TRBV18
TGTGCCAGCTCACCAATCCCGCAGGGGTCGGGGGTTGAAGCTTTCTTT
CASSPIPQGSGVEAFF